The 10 T cell receptor beta chains listed next were all sequenced from one sample in a study of neurological immune-mediated disorders. TCRdb called the 5' RACE reads again in MiXCR, with one record for every CDR3 protein. The sample lists more than 70,000 distinct CDR3 sequences, roughly 17% occurring once. Sequencing was done on a sample of PBMCs. The receptors originated from a woman aged 40-49 years in good health.

This clonotype was seen a few times. A clone one base away is much larger, so this may be a read error. V gene TRBV18 combines with J gene TRBJ1-1, with D tentatively TRBD1 (5 bases). Germline V gene sequence: CDR1 KGHSH, CDR2 LQKENI. The CDR3 runs to 16 residues. The CDR3 loop is CANSPPFKDTNTEAFF. In nucleotides, the CDR3 is TGTGCCAACTCACCACCGTTCAAGGACACGAACACTGAAGCTTTCTTT. Drawing the rest from reference TRBV18 and TRBJ1-1, the complete variable domain is NAGVMQNPRHLVRRRGQEARLRCSPMKGHSHVYWYRQLPEEGLKFMVYLQKENIIDESGMPKERFSAEFPKEGPSILRIQQVVRGDSAAYFCANSPPFKDTNTEAFFGQGTRLTVV.

This clonotype was recorded many times. The chain joins TRBV7-3 to TRBJ2-1, with D possibly matching TRBD2 (6 bases). V was trimmed by 1 base and J by 5 bases, leaving 15 bases between them. This CDR3 region has 16 residues. Looked up from germline, CDR1 is SGHTA and CDR2 is FQGTGA. The CDR3 here is CASSLRAGSGDNEQFF. The CDR3 nucleotides read TGTGCCAGCAGCTTAAGAGCGGGTTCCGGGGACAATGAGCAGTTCTTC. Full variable domain (missing parts from reference TRBV7-3 and TRBJ2-1): GAGVSQTPSNKVTEKGKYVELRCDPISGHTALYWYRQSLGQGPEFLIYFQGTGAADDSGLPNDRFFAVRPEGSVSTLKIQRTERGDSAVYLCASSLRAGSGDNEQFFGPGTRLTVL.

This clonotype has at least ten counts. The V and J genes are TRBV7-2 and TRBJ1-1; D remains ambiguous. The germline V gene has CDR1 SGHTA and CDR2 FQGNSA. This CDR3 comprises 16 residues. Deletions cut 1 base from V and 4 bases from J, with 16 bases between. The CDR3 region has the DNA TGTGCCAGCAGCTTAGATTTAGAGGACTTGAGCACTGAAGCTTTCTTT. Protein sequence: CASSLDLEDLSTEAFF.

CDR3 DNA: TGCGCCAGCAGGCGTAACAGTGACTTTTACGGCTACACCTTC. Translated: CASRRNSDFYGYTF. V and J are TRBV5-1 and TRBJ1-2; D is unresolved. CDR1 and CDR2 from the germline V gene are SGHRS and YFSETQ. V was pared by 5 bases and J by 8 bases, with 19 bases between. This CDR3 spans 14 amino acids.

This clonotype was counted ten times or more. V and J are TRBV2 and TRBJ2-5; perhaps D is TRBD1 or TRBD2 (5 bases each). The CDR3 loop spans 15 amino acids. Germline-derived CDR1 and CDR2 are SNHLY and FYNNEI. Trimming took 0 bases from V and 6 from J, leaving 14 bases between them. In DNA, the CDR3 is TGTGCCAGCAGTGAAGCGCGGGTGAGGGGACAGACCCAGTACTTC. It specifies CASSEARVRGQTQYF.

Many counts were recorded for this clonotype. The V call is TRBV7-9, the J call TRBJ1-1; 7 bases align to TRBD1. The V gene's germline CDR1 is SEHNR and CDR2 FQNEAQ (reference sequence). Trimming at V came to 5 bases and at J to 1 base, leaving 4 bases not matched to a gene. The CDR3 spans 14 residues. CDR3 bases: TGTGCCAGCAGCCAGGGGACAGCGAACACTGAAGCTTTCTTT. Translating gives CASSQGTANTEAFF.

This clonotype was observed a handful of times. V and J are TRBV28 and TRBJ1-2; D ambiguous. Germline-derived CDR1 and CDR2 are MDHEN and SYDVKM. Trimming took 3 bases from V and 8 from J, leaving 10 bases between them. The CDR3 runs 12 residues. In nucleotides, the CDR3 is TGTGCCAGCAGTTTGGTGACCTACGGCTACACCTTC. Its protein product is CASSLVTYGYTF.

As regards this clonotype: A clone one base away is much larger, so this may be a read error. The rearrangement uses TRBV5-1 and TRBJ1-4; possible D gene TRBD1, 5 bases. This CDR3 is built from 14 residues. CDR1 and CDR2 (germline): SGHRS, YFSETQ. The CDR3 here is CTSSLGTVNEKLFF. The DNA for the CDR3 is TGCACCAGCAGCTTGGGGACGGTTAATGAAAAACTGTTTTTT.

In its sample, this clonotype was seen many times. This chain joins TRBV21-1 and TRBJ1-5. TRBV21-1 is reported as a pseudogene. This CDR3 is 17 amino acids long. In DNA, the CDR3 is TGTGCCAGCAGCAAGTCTGTGATTGGAGGTGGCAATCAGCCCCAGCATTTT. The encoded protein is CASSKSVIGGGNQPQHF.

This clonotype was seen at least ten times. The rearrangement joins TRBV20-1 to TRBJ1-2; D is perhaps TRBD1 (5 bases). Germline V gene lookup returns CDR1 DFQATT and CDR2 SNEGSKA (reference sequence). The CDR3 is 11 residues long. Trimming removed 5 bases at V and 5 bases at J, with 9 bases between. CDR3 nucleotides: TGCAGTGCTGACAGCTATTATGGCTACACCTTC. This encodes CSADSYYGYTF.